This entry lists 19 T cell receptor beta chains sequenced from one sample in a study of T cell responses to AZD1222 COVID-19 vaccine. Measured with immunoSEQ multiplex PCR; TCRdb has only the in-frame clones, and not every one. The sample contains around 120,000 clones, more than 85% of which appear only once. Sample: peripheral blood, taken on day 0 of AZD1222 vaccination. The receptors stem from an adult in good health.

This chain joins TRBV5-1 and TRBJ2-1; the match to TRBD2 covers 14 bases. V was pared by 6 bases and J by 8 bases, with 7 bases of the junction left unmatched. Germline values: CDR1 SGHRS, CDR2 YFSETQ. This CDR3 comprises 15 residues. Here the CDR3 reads CASTTGLAGGHEQFF. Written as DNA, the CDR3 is TGCGCCAGCACCACCGGACTAGCGGGAGGTCATGAGCAGTTCTTC.

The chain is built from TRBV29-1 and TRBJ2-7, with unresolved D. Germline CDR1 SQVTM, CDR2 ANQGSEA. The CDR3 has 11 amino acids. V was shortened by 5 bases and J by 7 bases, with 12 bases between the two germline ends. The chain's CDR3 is CSVQNALEQYF. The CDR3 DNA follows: TGCAGCGTTCAAAACGCTCTGGAGCAGTACTTC.

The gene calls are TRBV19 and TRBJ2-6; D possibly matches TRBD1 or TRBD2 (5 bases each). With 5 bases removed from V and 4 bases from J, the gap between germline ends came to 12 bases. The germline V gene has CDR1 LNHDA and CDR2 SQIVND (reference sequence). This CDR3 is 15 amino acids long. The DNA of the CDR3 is TGTGCCAGTAGTCCAATGGGACCGGGGGCCAACGTCCTGACTTTC. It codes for CASSPMGPGANVLTF.

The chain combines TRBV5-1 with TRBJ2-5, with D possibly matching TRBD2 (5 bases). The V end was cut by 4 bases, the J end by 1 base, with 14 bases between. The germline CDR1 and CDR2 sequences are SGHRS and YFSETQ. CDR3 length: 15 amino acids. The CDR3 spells CASSKRTDFQETQYF. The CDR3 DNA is TGCGCCAGCAGCAAACGAACGGACTTCCAAGAGACCCAGTACTTC.

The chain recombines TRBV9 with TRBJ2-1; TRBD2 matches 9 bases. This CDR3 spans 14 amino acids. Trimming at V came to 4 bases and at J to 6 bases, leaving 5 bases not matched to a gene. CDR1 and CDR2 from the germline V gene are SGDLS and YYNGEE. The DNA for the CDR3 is TGTGCCAGCAGCCATAGCGGGAGTAGCAATGAGCAGTTCTTC. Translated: CASSHSGSSNEQFF. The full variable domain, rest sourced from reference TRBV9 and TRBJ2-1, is DSGVTQTPKHLITATGQRVTLRCSPRSGDLSVYWYQQSLDQGLQFLIQYYNGEERAKGNILERFSAQQFPDLHSELNLSSLELGDSALYFCASSHSGSSNEQFFGPGTRLTVL.

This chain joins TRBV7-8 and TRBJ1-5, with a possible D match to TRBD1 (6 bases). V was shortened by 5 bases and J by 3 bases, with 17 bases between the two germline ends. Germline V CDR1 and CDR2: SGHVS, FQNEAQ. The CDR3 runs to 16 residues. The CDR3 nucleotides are TGTGCCAGCAGCCCAACGCCAGGGGCCCTCAATCAGCCCCAGCATTTT. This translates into CASSPTPGALNQPQHF.

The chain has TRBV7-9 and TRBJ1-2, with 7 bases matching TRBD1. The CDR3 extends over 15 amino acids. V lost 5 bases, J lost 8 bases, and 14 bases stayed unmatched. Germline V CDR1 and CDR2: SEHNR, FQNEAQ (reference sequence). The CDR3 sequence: CASSASIGRTGGYTF. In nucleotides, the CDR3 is TGTGCCAGCAGCGCCTCCATCGGGAGGACAGGAGGCTACACCTTC. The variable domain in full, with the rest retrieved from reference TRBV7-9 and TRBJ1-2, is DTGVSQNPRHKITKRGQNVTFRCDPISEHNRLYWYRQTLGQGPEFLTYFQNEAQLEKSRLLSDRFSAERPKGSFSTLEIQRTEQGDSAMYLCASSASIGRTGGYTFGSGTRLTVV.

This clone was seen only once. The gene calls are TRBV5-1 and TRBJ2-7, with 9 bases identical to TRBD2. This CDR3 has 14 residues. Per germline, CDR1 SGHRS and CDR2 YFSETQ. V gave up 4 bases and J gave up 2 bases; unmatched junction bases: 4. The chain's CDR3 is CASSTTSGPYEQYF. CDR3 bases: TGCGCCAGCAGCACGACTAGCGGACCCTACGAGCAGTACTTC.

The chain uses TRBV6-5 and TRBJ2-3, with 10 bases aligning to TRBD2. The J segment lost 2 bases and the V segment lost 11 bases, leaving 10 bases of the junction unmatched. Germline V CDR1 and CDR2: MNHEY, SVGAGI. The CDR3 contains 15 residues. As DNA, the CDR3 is TGTGCCGGCGATAACGGGACTAGCGTCACAGATACGCAGTATTTT. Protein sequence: CAGDNGTSVTDTQYF.

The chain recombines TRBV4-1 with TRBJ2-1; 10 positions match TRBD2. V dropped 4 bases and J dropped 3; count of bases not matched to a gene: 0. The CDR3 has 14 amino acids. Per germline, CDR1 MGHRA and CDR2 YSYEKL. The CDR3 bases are TGCGCCAGCAGCCCTAGCGGGAGCTACAATGAGCAGTTCTTC. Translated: CASSPSGSYNEQFF.

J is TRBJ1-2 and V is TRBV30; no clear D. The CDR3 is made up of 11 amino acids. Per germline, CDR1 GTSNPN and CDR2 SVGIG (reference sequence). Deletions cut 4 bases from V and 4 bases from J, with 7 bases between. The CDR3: CAWKGGYGYTF. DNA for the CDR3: TGTGCCTGGAAGGGAGGCTATGGCTACACCTTC.

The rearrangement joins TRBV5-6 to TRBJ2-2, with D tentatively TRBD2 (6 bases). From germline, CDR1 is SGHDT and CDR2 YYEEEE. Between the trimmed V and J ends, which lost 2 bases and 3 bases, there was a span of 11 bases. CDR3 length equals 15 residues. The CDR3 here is CASSFFPGDTGELFF. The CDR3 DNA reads TGTGCCAGCAGCTTCTTTCCGGGAGACACCGGGGAGCTGTTTTTT.

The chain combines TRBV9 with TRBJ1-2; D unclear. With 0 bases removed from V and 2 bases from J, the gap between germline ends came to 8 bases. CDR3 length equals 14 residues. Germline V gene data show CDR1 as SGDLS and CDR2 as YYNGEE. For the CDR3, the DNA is TGTGCCAGCAGCGTAGACGGAGGGAACTATGGCTACACCTTC. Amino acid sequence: CASSVDGGNYGYTF.

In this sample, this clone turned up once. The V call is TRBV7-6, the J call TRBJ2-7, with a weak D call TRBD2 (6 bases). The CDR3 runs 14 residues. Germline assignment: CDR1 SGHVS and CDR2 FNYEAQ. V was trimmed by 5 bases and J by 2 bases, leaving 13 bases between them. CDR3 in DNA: TGTGCCAGCAGCGAAAGGGACTTTCCCTACGAGCAGTACTTC. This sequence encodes CASSERDFPYEQYF.

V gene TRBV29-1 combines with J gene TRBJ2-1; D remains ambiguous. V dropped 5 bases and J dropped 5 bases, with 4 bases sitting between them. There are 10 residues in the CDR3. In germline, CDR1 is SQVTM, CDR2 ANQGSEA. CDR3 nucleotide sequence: TGCAGCGTTTGGGACAATGAGCAGTTCTTC. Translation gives CSVWDNEQFF.

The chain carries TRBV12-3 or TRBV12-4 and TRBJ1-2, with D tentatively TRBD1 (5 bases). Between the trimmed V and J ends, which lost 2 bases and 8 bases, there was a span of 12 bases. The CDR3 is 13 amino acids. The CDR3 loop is CASSLNRIGGYTF. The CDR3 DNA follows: TGTGCCAGCAGTTTAAACAGGATCGGCGGCTACACCTTC.

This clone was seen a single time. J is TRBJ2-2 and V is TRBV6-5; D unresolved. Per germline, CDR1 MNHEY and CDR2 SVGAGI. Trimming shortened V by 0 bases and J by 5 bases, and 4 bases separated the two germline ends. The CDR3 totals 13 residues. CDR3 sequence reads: CASSYSPTGELFF. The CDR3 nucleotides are TGTGCCAGCAGTTACTCGCCGACCGGGGAGCTGTTTTTT.

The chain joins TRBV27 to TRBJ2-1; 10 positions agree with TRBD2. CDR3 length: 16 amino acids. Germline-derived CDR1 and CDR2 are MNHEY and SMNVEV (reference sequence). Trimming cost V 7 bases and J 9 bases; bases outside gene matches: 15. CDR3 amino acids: CASKKASLAGVGEQFF. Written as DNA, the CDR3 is TGTGCCAGCAAAAAAGCTTCTCTAGCGGGAGTCGGTGAGCAGTTCTTC.

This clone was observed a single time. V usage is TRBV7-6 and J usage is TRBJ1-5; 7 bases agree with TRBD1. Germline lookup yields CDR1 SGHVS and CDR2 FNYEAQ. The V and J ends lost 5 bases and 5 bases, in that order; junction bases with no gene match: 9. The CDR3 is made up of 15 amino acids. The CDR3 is CASSTDPGTDQPQHF. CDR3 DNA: TGTGCCAGCAGCACCGACCCTGGGACAGATCAGCCCCAGCATTTT.